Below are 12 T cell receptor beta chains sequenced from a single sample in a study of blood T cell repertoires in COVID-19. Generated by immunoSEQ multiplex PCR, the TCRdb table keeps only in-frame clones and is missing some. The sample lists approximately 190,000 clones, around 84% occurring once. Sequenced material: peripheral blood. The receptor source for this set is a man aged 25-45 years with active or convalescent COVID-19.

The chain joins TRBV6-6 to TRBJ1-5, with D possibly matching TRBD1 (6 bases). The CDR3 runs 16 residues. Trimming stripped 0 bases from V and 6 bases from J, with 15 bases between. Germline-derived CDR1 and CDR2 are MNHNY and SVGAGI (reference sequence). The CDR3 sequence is CASSYSRGGEGQPQHF. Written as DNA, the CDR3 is TGTGCCAGCAGTTACTCGAGAGGGGGAGAGGGTCAGCCCCAGCATTTT.

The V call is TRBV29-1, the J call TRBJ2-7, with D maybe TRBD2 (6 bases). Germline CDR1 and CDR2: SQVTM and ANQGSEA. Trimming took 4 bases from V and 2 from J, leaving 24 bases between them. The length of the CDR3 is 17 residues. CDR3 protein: CSVGVLSHRPGAYEQYF. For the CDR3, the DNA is TGCAGCGTTGGAGTTTTATCGCACAGGCCGGGAGCCTACGAGCAGTACTTC.

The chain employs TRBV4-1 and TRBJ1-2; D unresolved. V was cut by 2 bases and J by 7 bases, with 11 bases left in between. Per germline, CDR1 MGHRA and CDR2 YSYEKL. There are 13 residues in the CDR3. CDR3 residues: CASSQRSAPGYTF. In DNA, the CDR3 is TGCGCCAGCAGCCAAAGAAGTGCGCCTGGCTACACCTTC.

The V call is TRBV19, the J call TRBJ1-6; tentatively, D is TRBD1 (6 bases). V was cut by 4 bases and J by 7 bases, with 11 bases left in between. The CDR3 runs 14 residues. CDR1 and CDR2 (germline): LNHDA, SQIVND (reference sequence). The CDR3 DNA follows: TGTGCCAGTAGTACTCGACAGGAGAATTCACCCCTCCACTTT. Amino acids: CASSTRQENSPLHF.

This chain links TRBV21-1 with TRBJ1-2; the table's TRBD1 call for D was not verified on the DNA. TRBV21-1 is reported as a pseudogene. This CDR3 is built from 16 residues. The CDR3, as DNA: TGTGCCAGCAGCATTCCTACGGGCGACAGGGCCCATGGCTACACCTTC. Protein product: CASSIPTGDRAHGYTF.

The CDR3 coding sequence is TGTGCCAGCAGCCAACACAACGAGCAGTACTTC. This encodes CASSQHNEQYF. V usage is TRBV14 and J usage is TRBJ2-7; no definite D call. Germline CDR1 reads SGHDN; CDR2 reads FVKESK. V was pared by 2 bases and J by 5 bases, with 4 bases between. The CDR3 extends over 11 amino acids.

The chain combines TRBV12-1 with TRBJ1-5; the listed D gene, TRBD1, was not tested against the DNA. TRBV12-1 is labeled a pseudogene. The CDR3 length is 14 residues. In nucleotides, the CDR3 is TGTGCCAGCAGCTTGGACGCAGGGGTTCAGCCCCAGCATTTT. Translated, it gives CASSLDAGVQPQHF.

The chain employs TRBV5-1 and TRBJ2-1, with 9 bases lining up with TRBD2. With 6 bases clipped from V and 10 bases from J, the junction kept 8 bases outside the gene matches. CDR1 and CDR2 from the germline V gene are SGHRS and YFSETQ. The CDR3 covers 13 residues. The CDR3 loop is CASTISGGGEQFF. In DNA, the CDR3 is TGCGCCAGCACGATTAGCGGGGGTGGGGAGCAGTTCTTC.

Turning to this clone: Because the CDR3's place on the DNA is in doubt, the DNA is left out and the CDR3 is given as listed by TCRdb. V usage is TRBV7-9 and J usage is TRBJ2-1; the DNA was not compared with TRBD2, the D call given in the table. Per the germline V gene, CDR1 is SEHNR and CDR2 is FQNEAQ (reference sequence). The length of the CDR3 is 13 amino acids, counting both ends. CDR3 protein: CASSVAGGIREFF.

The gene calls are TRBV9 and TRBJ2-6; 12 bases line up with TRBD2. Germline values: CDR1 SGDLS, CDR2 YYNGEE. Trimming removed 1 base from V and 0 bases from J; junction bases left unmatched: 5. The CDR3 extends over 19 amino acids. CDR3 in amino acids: CASSVTLAGGTSGANVLTF. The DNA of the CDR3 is TGTGCCAGCAGCGTAACCCTAGCGGGGGGGACCTCTGGGGCCAACGTCCTGACTTTC.

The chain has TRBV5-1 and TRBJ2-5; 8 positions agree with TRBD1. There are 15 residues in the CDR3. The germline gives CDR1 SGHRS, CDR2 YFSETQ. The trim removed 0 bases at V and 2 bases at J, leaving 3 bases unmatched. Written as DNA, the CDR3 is TGCGCCAGCAGCTTGGCCGGGACAGGACAAGAGACCCAGTACTTC. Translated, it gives CASSLAGTGQETQYF.

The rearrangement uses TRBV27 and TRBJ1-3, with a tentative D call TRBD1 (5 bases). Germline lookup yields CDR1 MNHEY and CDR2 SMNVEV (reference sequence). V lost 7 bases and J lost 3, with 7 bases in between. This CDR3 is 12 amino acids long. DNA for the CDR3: TGTGCCAGCACGGGGGGTGGAAACACCATATATTTT. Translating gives CASTGGGNTIYF.